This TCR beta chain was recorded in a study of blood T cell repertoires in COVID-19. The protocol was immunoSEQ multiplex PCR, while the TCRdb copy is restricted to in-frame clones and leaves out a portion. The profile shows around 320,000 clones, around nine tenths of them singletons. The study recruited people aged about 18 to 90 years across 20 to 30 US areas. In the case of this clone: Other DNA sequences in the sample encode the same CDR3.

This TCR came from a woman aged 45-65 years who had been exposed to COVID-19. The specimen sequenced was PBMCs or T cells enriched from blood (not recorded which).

For the CDR3, the DNA is TGTGCCAGCTCACCTCAGGGTAATCAGCCCCAGCATTTT. Its protein product is CASSPQGNQPQHF. The chain recombines TRBV18 with TRBJ1-5, with a tentative D call TRBD1 (5 bases). Germline CDR1 KGHSH, CDR2 LQKENI. The V gene lost 3 bases and the J gene lost 4 bases, with 7 bases spanning the gap. The length of the CDR3 is 13 residues.